This T cell receptor (beta chain) was sequenced in a study of blood T cell repertoires in COVID-19. Overall study context: The United States, Italy and Spain provided the acute and convalescent COVID-19 samples. Nucleic acid was either cDNA or gDNA, and it came from T cells, B-cell-depleted T cells, or PBMCs.

Original analysis: Quantification of nucleated cells was approximated via reference gene primer amplification. Profiling relied on immunoSEQ multiplex PCR, and the TCRdb table lists in-frame clones only, not all of them. V, J and clone size are taken as reported in that table, and D and trimming were inferred from the DNA itself. Among approximately 31,000 clones listed, roughly 90% were seen once. Trimming cost V 6 bases and J 5 bases; bases outside gene matches: 9. Germline CDR1 is SGHKS and CDR2 is YYEKEE (reference sequence). The CDR3 loop spans 16 amino acids. The origin of this receptor is a human donor with active COVID-19. The donor label of this sample is uncertain. The V and J genes are TRBV5-5 and TRBJ2-5; 14 bases line up with TRBD2. The sample consisted of peripheral blood. In nucleotides, the CDR3 is TGTGCCAGCACCATCGGACTAGCGGGGGGTACTGAGACCCAGTACTTC. This encodes CASTIGLAGGTETQYF. Drawing the rest from reference TRBV5-5 and TRBJ2-5, the complete variable domain is DAGVTQSPTHLIKTRGQQVTLRCSPISGHKSVSWYQQVLGQGPQFIFQYYEKEERGRGNFPDRFSARQFPNYSSELNVNALLLGDSALYLCASTIGLAGGTETQYFGPGTRLLVL.